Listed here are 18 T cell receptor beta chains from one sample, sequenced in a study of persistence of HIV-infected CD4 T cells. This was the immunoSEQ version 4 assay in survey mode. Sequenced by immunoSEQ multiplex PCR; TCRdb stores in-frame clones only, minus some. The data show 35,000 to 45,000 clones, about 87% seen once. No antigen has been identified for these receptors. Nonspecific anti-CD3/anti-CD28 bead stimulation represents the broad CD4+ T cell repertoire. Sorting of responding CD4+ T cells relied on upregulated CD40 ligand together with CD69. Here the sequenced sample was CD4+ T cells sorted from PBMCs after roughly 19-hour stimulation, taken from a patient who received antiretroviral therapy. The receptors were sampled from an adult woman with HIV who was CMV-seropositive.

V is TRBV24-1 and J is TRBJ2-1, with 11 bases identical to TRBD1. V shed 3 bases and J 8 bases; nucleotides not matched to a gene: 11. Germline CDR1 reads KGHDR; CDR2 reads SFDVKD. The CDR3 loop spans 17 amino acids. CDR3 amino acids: CATSDGTGTGGADEQFF. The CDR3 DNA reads TGTGCCACCAGTGATGGAACCGGGACAGGGGGTGCGGATGAGCAGTTCTTC.

In DNA, the CDR3 is TGCAGTGCCAGTTGGCGGGGGGTGGTAGATACGCAGTATTTT. Translation gives CSASWRGVVDTQYF. The chain carries TRBV20-1 and TRBJ2-3; 8 positions agree with TRBD2. In germline, CDR1 is DFQATT, CDR2 SNEGSKA (reference sequence). J lost 5 bases, V lost 6 bases, and 10 bases had no gene match. The CDR3 runs to 14 residues.

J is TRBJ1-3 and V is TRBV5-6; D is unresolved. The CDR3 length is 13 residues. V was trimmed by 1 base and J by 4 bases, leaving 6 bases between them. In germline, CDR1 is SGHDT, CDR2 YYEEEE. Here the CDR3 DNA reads TGTGCCAGCAGCTTGTACAGAGGAAACACCATATATTTT. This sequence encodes CASSLYRGNTIYF. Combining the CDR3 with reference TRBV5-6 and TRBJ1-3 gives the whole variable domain DAGVTQSPTHLIKTRGQQVTLRCSPKSGHDTVSWYQQALGQGPQFIFQYYEEEERQRGNFPDRFSGHQFPNYSSELNVNALLLGDSALYLCASSLYRGNTIYFGEGSWLTVV.

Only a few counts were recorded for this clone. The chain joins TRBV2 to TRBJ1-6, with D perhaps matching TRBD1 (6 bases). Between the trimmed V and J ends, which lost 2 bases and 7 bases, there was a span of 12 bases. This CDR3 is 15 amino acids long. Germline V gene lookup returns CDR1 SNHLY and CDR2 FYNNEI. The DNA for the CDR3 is TGTGCCAGCAGTGAACCCCACAGGGTAAATTCACCCCTCCACTTT. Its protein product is CASSEPHRVNSPLHF.

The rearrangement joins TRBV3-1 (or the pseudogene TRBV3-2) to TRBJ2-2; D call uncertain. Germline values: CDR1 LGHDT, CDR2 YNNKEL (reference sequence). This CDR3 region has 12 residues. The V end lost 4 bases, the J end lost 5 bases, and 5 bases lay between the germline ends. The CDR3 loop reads CASSRRTGELFF. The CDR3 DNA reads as TGTGCCAGCAGCCGCAGAACCGGGGAGCTGTTTTTT.

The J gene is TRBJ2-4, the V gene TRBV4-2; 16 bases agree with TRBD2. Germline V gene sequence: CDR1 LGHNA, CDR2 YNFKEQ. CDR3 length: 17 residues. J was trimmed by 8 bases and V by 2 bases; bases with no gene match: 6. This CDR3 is CASSQPGTSGGGDIQYF. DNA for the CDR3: TGTGCCAGCAGCCAACCCGGGACTAGCGGGGGGGGAGACATTCAGTACTTC.

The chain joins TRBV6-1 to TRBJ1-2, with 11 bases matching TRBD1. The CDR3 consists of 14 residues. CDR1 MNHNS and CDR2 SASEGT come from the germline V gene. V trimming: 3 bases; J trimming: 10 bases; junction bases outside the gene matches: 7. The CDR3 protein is CASSERWDRGDYTF. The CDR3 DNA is TGTGCCAGCAGTGAGCGGTGGGACAGGGGGGACTACACCTTC.

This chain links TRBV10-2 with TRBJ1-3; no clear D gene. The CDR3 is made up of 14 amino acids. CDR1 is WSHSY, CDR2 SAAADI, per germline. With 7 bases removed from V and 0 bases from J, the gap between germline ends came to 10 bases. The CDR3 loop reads CASKVRGSGNTIYF. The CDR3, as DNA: TGCGCCAGCAAGGTCAGAGGCTCTGGAAACACCATATATTTT.

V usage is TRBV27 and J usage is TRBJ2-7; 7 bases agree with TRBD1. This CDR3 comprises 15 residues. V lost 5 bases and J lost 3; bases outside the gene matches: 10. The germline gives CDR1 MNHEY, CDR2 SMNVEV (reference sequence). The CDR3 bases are TGTGCCAGCAGTGAGGACAGGCTTCGTGTCTACGAGCAGTACTTC. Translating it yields CASSEDRLRVYEQYF.

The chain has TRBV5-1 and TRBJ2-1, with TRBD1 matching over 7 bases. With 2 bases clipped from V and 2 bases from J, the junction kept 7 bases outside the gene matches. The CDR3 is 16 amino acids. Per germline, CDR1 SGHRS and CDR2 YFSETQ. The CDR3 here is CASSFSGTDTYNEQFF. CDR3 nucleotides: TGCGCCAGCAGCTTTTCAGGGACAGACACCTACAATGAGCAGTTCTTC.

The CDR3: CAWSRGAGTDTQYF. The DNA for the CDR3 is TGTGCCTGGAGTCGAGGCGCGGGGACAGATACGCAGTATTTT. The chain is built from TRBV30 and TRBJ2-3, with D perhaps TRBD2 (6 bases). Deletions cut 2 bases from V and 3 bases from J, with 12 bases between. This CDR3 region has 14 residues. Germline CDR1 and CDR2: GTSNPN and SVGIG (reference sequence).

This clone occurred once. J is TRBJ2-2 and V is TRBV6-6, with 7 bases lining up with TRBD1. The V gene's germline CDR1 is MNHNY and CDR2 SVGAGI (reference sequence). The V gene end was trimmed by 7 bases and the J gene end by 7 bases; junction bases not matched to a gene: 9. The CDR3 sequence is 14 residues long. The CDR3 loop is CASTTTGTGGELFF. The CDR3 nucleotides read TGTGCCAGCACCACGACAGGGACGGGCGGGGAGCTGTTTTTT.

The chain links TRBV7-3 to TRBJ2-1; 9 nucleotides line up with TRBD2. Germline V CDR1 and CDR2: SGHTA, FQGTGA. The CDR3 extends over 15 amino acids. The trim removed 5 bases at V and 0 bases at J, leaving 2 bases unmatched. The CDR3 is CASSPSGDSYNEQFF. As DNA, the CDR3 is TGTGCCAGCAGCCCTAGCGGGGACTCCTACAATGAGCAGTTCTTC.

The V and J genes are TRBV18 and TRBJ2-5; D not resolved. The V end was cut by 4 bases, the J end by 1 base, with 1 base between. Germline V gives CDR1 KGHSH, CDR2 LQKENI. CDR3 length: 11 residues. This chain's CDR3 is CASSLQETQYF. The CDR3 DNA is TGTGCCAGCTCACTCCAAGAGACCCAGTACTTC.

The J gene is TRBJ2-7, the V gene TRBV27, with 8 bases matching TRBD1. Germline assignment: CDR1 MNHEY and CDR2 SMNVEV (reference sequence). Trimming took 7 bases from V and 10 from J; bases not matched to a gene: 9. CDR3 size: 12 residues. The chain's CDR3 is CASKSWDRRQYF. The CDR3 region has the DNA TGTGCCAGCAAGTCCTGGGACAGGCGACAGTACTTC.

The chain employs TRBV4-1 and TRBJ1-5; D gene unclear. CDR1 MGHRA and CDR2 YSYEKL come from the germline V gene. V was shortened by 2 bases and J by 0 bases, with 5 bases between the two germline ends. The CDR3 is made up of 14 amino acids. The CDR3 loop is CASSQRASNQPQHF. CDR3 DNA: TGCGCCAGCAGCCAACGGGCTAGCAATCAGCCCCAGCATTTT.

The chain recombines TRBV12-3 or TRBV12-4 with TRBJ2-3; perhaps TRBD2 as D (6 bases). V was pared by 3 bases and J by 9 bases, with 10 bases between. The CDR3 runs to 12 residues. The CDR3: CASSFVGGTQYF. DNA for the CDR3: TGTGCCAGCAGTTTTGTCGGGGGAACGCAGTATTTT.

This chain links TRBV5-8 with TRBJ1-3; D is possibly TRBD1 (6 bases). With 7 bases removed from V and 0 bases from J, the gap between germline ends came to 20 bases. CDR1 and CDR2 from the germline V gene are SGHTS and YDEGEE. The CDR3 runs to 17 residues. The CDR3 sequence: CASSRTVILDSGNTIYF. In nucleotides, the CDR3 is TGTGCCAGCTCTCGGACAGTGATATTGGACTCTGGAAACACCATATATTTT.